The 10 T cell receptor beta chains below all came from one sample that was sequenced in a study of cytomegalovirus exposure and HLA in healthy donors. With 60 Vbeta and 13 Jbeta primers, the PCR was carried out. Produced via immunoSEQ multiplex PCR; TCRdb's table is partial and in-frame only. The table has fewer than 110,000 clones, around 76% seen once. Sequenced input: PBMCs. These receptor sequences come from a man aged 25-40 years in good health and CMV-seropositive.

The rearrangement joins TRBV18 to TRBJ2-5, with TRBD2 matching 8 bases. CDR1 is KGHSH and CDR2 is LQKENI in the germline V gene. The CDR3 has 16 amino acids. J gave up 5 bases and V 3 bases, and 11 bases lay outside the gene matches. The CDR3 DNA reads TGTGCCAGCTCACCCGAAAGTAGCGGGGCGAGGGAGACCCAGTACTTC. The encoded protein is CASSPESSGARETQYF. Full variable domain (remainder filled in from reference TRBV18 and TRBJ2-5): NAGVMQNPRHLVRRRGQEARLRCSPMKGHSHVYWYRQLPEEGLKFMVYLQKENIIDESGMPKERFSAEFPKEGPSILRIQQVVRGDSAAYFCASSPESSGARETQYFGPGTRLLVL.

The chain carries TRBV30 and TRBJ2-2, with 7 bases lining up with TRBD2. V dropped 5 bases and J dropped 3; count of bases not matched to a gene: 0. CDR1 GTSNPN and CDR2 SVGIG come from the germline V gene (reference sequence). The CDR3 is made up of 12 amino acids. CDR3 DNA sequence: TGTGCCTGGGGGGGGGACACCGGGGAGCTGTTTTTT. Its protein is CAWGGDTGELFF.

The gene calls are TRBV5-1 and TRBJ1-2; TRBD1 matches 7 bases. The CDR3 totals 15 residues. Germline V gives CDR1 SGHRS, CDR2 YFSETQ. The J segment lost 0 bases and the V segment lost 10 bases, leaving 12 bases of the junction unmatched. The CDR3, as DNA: TGCGCCGCCGGGGGACAGCGGATAACTAACTATGGCTACACCTTC. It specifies CAAGGQRITNYGYTF.

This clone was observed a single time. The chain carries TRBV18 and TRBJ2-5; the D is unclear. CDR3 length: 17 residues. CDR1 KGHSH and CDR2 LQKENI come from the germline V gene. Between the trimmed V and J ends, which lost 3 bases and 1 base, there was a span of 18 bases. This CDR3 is CASSPVSGPGPQETQYF. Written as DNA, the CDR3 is TGTGCCAGCTCACCGGTTTCTGGCCCAGGTCCCCAAGAGACCCAGTACTTC.

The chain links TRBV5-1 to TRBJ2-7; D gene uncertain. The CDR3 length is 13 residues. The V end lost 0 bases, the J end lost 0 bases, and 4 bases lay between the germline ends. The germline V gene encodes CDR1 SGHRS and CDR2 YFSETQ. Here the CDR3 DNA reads TGCGCCAGCAGCTTGGTAGTCTCCTACGAGCAGTACTTC. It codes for CASSLVVSYEQYF.

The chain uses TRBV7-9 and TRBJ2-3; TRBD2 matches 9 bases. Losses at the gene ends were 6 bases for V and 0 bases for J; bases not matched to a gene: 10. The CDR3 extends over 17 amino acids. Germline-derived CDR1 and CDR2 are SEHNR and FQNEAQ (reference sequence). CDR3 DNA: TGTGCCAGCAGTTTGGGTACTAGCGGGCTTAGCACAGATACGCAGTATTTT. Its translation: CASSLGTSGLSTDTQYF.

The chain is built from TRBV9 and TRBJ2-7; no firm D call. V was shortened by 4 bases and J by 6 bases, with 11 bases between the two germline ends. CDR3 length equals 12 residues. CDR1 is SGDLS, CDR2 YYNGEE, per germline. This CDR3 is CASSTGLGEQYF. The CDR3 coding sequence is TGTGCCAGCAGCACCGGTCTAGGCGAGCAGTACTTC.

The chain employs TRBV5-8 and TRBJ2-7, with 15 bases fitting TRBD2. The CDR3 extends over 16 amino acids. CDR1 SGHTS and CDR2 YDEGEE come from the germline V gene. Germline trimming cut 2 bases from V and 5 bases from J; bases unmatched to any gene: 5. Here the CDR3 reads CASSFGLAGGYDEQYF. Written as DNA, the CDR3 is TGTGCCAGCAGCTTCGGACTAGCGGGGGGGTACGACGAGCAGTACTTC.

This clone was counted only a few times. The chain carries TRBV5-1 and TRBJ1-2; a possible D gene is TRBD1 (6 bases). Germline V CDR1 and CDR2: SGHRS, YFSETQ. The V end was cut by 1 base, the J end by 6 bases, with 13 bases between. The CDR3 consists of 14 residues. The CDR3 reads CASSLQGLQDGYTF. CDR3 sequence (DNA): TGCGCCAGCAGCTTGCAGGGGCTCCAGGATGGCTACACCTTC.

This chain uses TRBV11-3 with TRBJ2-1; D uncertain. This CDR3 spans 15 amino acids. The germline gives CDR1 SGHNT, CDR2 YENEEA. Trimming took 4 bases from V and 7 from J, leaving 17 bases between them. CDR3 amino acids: CASSYYQKAINEQFF. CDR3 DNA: TGTGCCAGCAGCTACTATCAAAAAGCTATTAATGAGCAGTTCTTC.